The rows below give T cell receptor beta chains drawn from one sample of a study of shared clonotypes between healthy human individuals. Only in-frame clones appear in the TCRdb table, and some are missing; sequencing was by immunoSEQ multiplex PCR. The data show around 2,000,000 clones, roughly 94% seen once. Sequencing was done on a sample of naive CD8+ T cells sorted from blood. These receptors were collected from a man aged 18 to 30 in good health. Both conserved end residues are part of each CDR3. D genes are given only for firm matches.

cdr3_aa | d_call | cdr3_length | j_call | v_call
CASSYSSLAAYEQYF | TRBD2 | 15 | TRBJ2-7 | TRBV6-5
CASSSILAGEGSYEQYF | TRBD2 | 17 | TRBJ2-7 | TRBV5-1
CASSQKGAYEQYF | - | 13 | TRBJ2-7 | TRBV4-2
CASSLELNNSPLHF | - | 14 | TRBJ1-6 | TRBV5-8
CASSLAVFGYRGDETQYF | TRBD1 | 18 | TRBJ2-5 | TRBV5-6
CASSPSGTYSYNEQFF | - | 16 | TRBJ2-1 | TRBV7-6
CASSEKMTYEQYF | - | 13 | TRBJ2-7 | TRBV6-5
CASNPKGVAYEQYF | - | 14 | TRBJ2-7 | TRBV7-7
CASSPLGVDYEQYF | - | 14 | TRBJ2-7 | TRBV4-3
CASSPQGGTYEQYF | - | 14 | TRBJ2-7 | TRBV11-2
CSVAHGIGNEQFF | - | 13 | TRBJ2-1 | TRBV29-1
CASSFGPLADNEQFF | TRBD2 | 15 | TRBJ2-1 | TRBV7-2
CAWSSDRNYGYTF | TRBD1 | 13 | TRBJ1-2 | TRBV30
CASSLTTGMSSTDTQYF | - | 17 | TRBJ2-3 | TRBV28
CATQLVGGSYNEQFF | TRBD2 | 15 | TRBJ2-1 | TRBV11-2
CASSLGGPSSYEQYF | - | 15 | TRBJ2-7 | TRBV27
CASSRGTEAFF | - | 11 | TRBJ1-1 | TRBV7-9
CASSLRTGTLETQYF | - | 15 | TRBJ2-5 | TRBV13
CASSYYMADTQYF | - | 13 | TRBJ2-3 | TRBV6-5
CAISDPEAEAFF | - | 12 | TRBJ1-1 | TRBV10-3
CASSQDETSPNTGELFF | TRBD2 | 17 | TRBJ2-2 | TRBV14
CATISGWGEETQYF | - | 14 | TRBJ2-5 | TRBV7-8
CATSREVRETQYF | - | 13 | TRBJ2-5 | TRBV15
CASSEWGQGTDTQYF | TRBD1 | 15 | TRBJ2-3 | TRBV10-1
CASSLEMTSYNEQFF | - | 15 | TRBJ2-1 | TRBV5-1
CASSLSAGHDTQYF | - | 14 | TRBJ2-3 | TRBV27
CASSKGRGLGEQYF | TRBD1 | 14 | TRBJ2-7 | TRBV13
CSAAGSQGAGNTIYF | - | 15 | TRBJ1-3 | TRBV29-1
CASRAGADTQYF | TRBD2 | 12 | TRBJ2-3 | TRBV6-5
CASSQELAGTYEQYF | TRBD2 | 15 | TRBJ2-7 | TRBV4-3
CASSHPPGQGTGELFF | TRBD1 | 16 | TRBJ2-2 | TRBV19
CATSFGTSGGTQYF | TRBD2 | 14 | TRBJ2-3 | TRBV15
CASSLEGTGTEKLFF | TRBD1 | 15 | TRBJ1-4 | TRBV5-1
CASSYSISGSYNEQFF | TRBD2 | 16 | TRBJ2-1 | TRBV6-5
CASRQTGVYQETQYF | TRBD1 | 15 | TRBJ2-5 | TRBV27
CASTTGTGDHEQYF | TRBD1 | 14 | TRBJ2-7 | TRBV19
CASRAGGGYQETQYF | TRBD2 | 15 | TRBJ2-5 | TRBV11-2
CASSLGGTGTDTEAFF | TRBD1 | 16 | TRBJ1-1 | TRBV5-6
CASSDVNPDRARGYEQYF | TRBD1 | 18 | TRBJ2-7 | TRBV7-9
CASSLGTTIDTQYF | TRBD2 | 14 | TRBJ2-3 | TRBV5-4
CASSLDGSYEQYF | - | 13 | TRBJ2-7 | TRBV5-6
CASSQDLRSAGELFF | - | 15 | TRBJ2-2 | TRBV4-3